The next 31 T cell receptor beta chains were all read from a single sample in a study of technical replicates of blood from several donors. Repertoires were generated with immunoSEQ multiplex PCR, while TCRdb's copy carries only in-frame clones and drops some. The sample records about 73,000 clones, roughly 90% being singletons. The sample comprised PBMCs. These receptors came from a human donor in good health. Some clones in this sample may be carry-over from other donors' samples.

The genes are TRBV9 and TRBJ1-6; TRBD1 matches 9 bases. CDR1 and CDR2 from the germline V gene are SGDLS and YYNGEE. The CDR3 runs 17 residues. V was clipped by 2 bases and J by 7 bases; unmatched bases: 10. Here the CDR3 DNA reads TGTGCCAGCAGCGTTACTCCCGGGACAGGGAGCAATTCACCCCTCCACTTT. Amino acid sequence: CASSVTPGTGSNSPLHF.

The gene calls are TRBV5-6 and TRBJ2-2, with TRBD1 identical over 9 bases. Germline CDR1 reads SGHDT; CDR2 reads YYEEEE. The V gene end was trimmed by 4 bases and the J gene end by 5 bases; junction bases not matched to a gene: 9. There are 16 residues in the CDR3. In nucleotides, the CDR3 is TGTGCCAGCAGCATACCCGGGACAGGGCGGACCGGGGAGCTGTTTTTT. Its protein is CASSIPGTGRTGELFF.

This chain connects TRBV30 to TRBJ2-7, with a tentative D call TRBD2 (5 bases). Trimming shortened V by 0 bases and J by 7 bases, and 19 bases separated the two germline ends. Per germline, CDR1 GTSNPN and CDR2 SVGIG (reference sequence). This CDR3 is 15 amino acids long. In DNA, the CDR3 is TGTGCCTGGAGTGTACTATCGGGTCTTACGGGGGAGCAGTACTTC. It encodes CAWSVLSGLTGEQYF.

This sequence joins TRBV7-3 and TRBJ2-3; possible D gene TRBD2, 5 bases. Deletions cut 5 bases from V and 4 bases from J, with 22 bases between. Germline V gene data show CDR1 as SGHTA and CDR2 as FQGTGA. This CDR3 region has 17 residues. CDR3 sequence: CASSLYISAGKADTQYF. The CDR3 nucleotides are TGTGCCAGCAGCCTTTACATTAGCGCTGGGAAGGCAGATACGCAGTATTTT.

This rearrangement joins TRBV27 to TRBJ1-6; no clear D gene. This CDR3 comprises 17 residues. From germline, CDR1 is MNHEY and CDR2 SMNVEV (reference sequence). V lost 6 bases and J lost 7, with 22 bases in between. The CDR3 sequence: CASSTITRVFRNSPLHF. The DNA of the CDR3 is TGTGCCAGCAGCACAATCACCCGGGTCTTCAGAAATTCACCCCTCCACTTT.

V is TRBV20-1 and J is TRBJ2-1; D perhaps matches TRBD1 (5 bases). Germline lookup yields CDR1 DFQATT and CDR2 SNEGSKA (reference sequence). CDR3 size: 11 residues. V was trimmed by 5 bases and J by 3 bases, leaving 5 bases between them. CDR3 sequence reads: CSAQGYNEQFF. CDR3 DNA sequence: TGCAGTGCTCAGGGCTACAATGAGCAGTTCTTC.

V usage is TRBV6-1 and J usage is TRBJ2-5; 12 nucleotides agree with TRBD2. With 7 bases clipped from V and 4 bases from J, the junction kept 4 bases outside the gene matches. There are 14 residues in the CDR3. Germline loops: CDR1 MNHNS, CDR2 SASEGT. The CDR3 is CASNRLAGAETQYF. As DNA, the CDR3 is TGTGCCAGCAACCGACTAGCGGGGGCAGAGACCCAGTACTTC.

J is TRBJ2-7 and V is TRBV5-4; D is possibly TRBD1 (5 bases). CDR1 and CDR2 (germline): SGHNT, YYREEE (reference sequence). This CDR3 contains 13 residues. The ends were cut back, 2 bases at V and 3 bases at J, with 9 bases in the middle. The CDR3 coding sequence is TGTGCCAGCAGCTTAGACAGTTTCTACGAGCAGTACTTC. Its translation: CASSLDSFYEQYF.

This clone was found once. CDR3 coding DNA: TGTGCCAGCAGGTCGACAGGGATCTCTGGAAACACCATATATTTT. Amino acid sequence: CASRSTGISGNTIYF. J is TRBJ1-3 and V is TRBV6-5; 7 bases align to TRBD1. The trim removed 6 bases at V and 0 bases at J, leaving 5 bases unmatched. This CDR3 region has 15 residues. Germline CDR1 reads MNHEY; CDR2 reads SVGAGI.

This sequence joins TRBV6-5 and TRBJ2-7; D is possibly TRBD1 (5 bases). Looked up from germline, CDR1 is MNHEY and CDR2 is SVGAGI. The length of the CDR3 is 14 residues. The V gene lost 8 bases and the J gene lost 0 bases, with 14 bases spanning the gap. The CDR3 nucleotides are TGTGCCAGCGGGAAGGCAGGGCCCTCCTACGAGCAGTACTTC. This codes for CASGKAGPSYEQYF.

The chain links TRBV30 to TRBJ1-1, with TRBD1 as a possible D gene (5 bases). Germline V gene data show CDR1 as GTSNPN and CDR2 as SVGIG (reference sequence). V dropped 2 bases and J dropped 0 bases, with 7 bases sitting between them. The CDR3 has 13 amino acids. The CDR3 DNA reads TGTGCCTGGAGTAACAGGATGAACACTGAAGCTTTCTTT. It is translated as CAWSNRMNTEAFF.

The chain combines TRBV6-5 with TRBJ2-3, with a tentative D call TRBD1 (6 bases). The germline CDR1 and CDR2 sequences are MNHEY and SVGAGI. With 3 bases removed from V and 11 bases from J, the gap between germline ends came to 15 bases. This CDR3 comprises 13 residues. CDR3: CASSYTGFKGQYF. CDR3 sequence (DNA): TGTGCCAGCAGTTATACAGGGTTTAAGGGGCAGTATTTT.

The table lists this clone with a count of one. The gene calls are TRBV5-6 and TRBJ2-5; a weak D match, TRBD2 (6 bases). The CDR3 consists of 13 residues. Trimming shortened V by 4 bases and J by 5 bases, and 12 bases separated the two germline ends. The germline gives CDR1 SGHDT, CDR2 YYEEEE. CDR3 nucleotide sequence: TGTGCCAGCAGCCTTACGGGGGTTGAGACCCAGTACTTC. Encoded protein: CASSLTGVETQYF.

J is TRBJ2-2 and V is TRBV15; a weak D match, TRBD1 (6 bases). V was clipped by 0 bases and J by 4 bases, with 15 bases between them. The CDR3 has 17 residues. Looked up from germline, CDR1 is LNHNV and CDR2 is YYDKDF (reference sequence). The CDR3 sequence is CATSRDPYRAGTGELFF. For the CDR3, the DNA is TGTGCCACCAGCAGAGATCCTTACAGGGCGGGCACCGGGGAGCTGTTTTTT. Full variable domain (outside the CDR3, taken from reference TRBV15 and TRBJ2-2): DAMVIQNPRYQVTQFGKPVTLSCSQTLNHNVMYWYQQKSSQAPKLLFHYYDKDFNNEADTPDNFQSRRPNTSFCFLDIRSPGLGDTAMYLCATSRDPYRAGTGELFFGEGSRLTVL.

J is TRBJ2-3 and V is TRBV5-6; D perhaps matches TRBD1 (6 bases). From germline, CDR1 is SGHDT and CDR2 YYEEEE. V was trimmed by 2 bases and J by 4 bases, leaving 14 bases between them. This CDR3 contains 15 residues. The CDR3 region is CASSFQDRKPDTQYF. The CDR3 coding sequence is TGTGCCAGCAGCTTCCAGGACAGAAAACCAGATACGCAGTATTTT.

The rearrangement uses TRBV6-5 and TRBJ2-7, with D maybe TRBD1 (6 bases). V lost 6 bases to trimming and J lost 5 bases, with 17 bases between them. CDR3 size: 14 residues. CDR1 and CDR2 (germline): MNHEY, SVGAGI. For the CDR3, the DNA is TGTGCCAGCAGCCTCGGGGACATTTCCCACGAGCAGTACTTC. Its protein product is CASSLGDISHEQYF.

The V call is TRBV9, the J call TRBJ2-1; D is perhaps TRBD1 (6 bases). CDR1 is SGDLS, CDR2 YYNGEE, per germline. The V end was cut by 0 bases, the J end by 3 bases, with 16 bases between. This CDR3 is 17 amino acids long. The CDR3 spells CASSVAPDQGGYNEQFF. The CDR3 nucleotides are TGTGCCAGCAGCGTAGCCCCGGACCAAGGGGGCTACAATGAGCAGTTCTTC.

V gene TRBV28 combines with J gene TRBJ1-2, with 8 bases matching TRBD1. V was clipped by 5 bases and J by 8 bases; unmatched bases: 13. The CDR3 loop spans 15 amino acids. Germline CDR1 and CDR2: MDHEN and SYDVKM. CDR3 sequence (DNA): TGTGCCAGCAGTCGAACCCTGGACAGGGTGGGGGGCTACACCTTC. Its translation is CASSRTLDRVGGYTF.

This chain links TRBV5-6 with TRBJ2-5, with 14 bases fitting TRBD2. The CDR3 is 16 residues long. Germline CDR1 is SGHDT and CDR2 is YYEEEE. J was trimmed by 4 bases and V by 4 bases; bases with no gene match: 6. CDR3 sequence (DNA): TGTGCCAGCAGCATGGGACTAGCGGGAGTCGGAGAGACCCAGTACTTC. Protein: CASSMGLAGVGETQYF.

The CDR3 spells CSASSNTEAFF. The CDR3 DNA reads as TGCAGTGCTAGTTCTAACACTGAAGCTTTCTTT. This sequence joins TRBV20-1 and TRBJ1-1; the D is unclear. Germline V CDR1 and CDR2: DFQATT, SNEGSKA (reference sequence). V lost 3 bases to trimming and J lost 2 bases, with 4 bases between them. The length of the CDR3 is 11 residues.

This chain joins TRBV4-2 and TRBJ2-3; the D gene is possibly TRBD1 (6 bases). Trimming stripped 3 bases from V and 3 bases from J, with 10 bases between. Germline loops: CDR1 LGHNA, CDR2 YNFKEQ. The CDR3 sequence is 14 residues long. The CDR3 DNA reads TGTGCCAGCAGCCAGGGGGCAAATACAGATACGCAGTATTTT. Amino acids: CASSQGANTDTQYF.

This clone was detected once. The rearrangement joins TRBV10-3 to TRBJ2-7, with 8 bases lining up with TRBD1. Per germline, CDR1 ENHRY and CDR2 SYGVKD. With V trimmed by 6 bases and J by 1 base, 2 bases remained unmatched. The CDR3 spans 13 residues. The CDR3 DNA is TGTGCCATCAGAGACAGGGGATCCTACGAGCAGTACTTC. As protein: CAIRDRGSYEQYF.

J is TRBJ2-3 and V is TRBV7-9, with D possibly TRBD2 on 5 matching bases. The germline gives CDR1 SEHNR, CDR2 FQNEAQ (reference sequence). This CDR3 spans 13 amino acids. Trimming removed 5 bases at V and 4 bases at J, with 10 bases between. The CDR3 DNA follows: TGTGCCAGCAGCCCCGAGGGAGCAGATACGCAGTATTTT. Its protein is CASSPEGADTQYF.

The rearrangement uses TRBV5-4 and TRBJ2-7; the match to TRBD2 covers 9 bases. Per germline, CDR1 SGHNT and CDR2 YYREEE (reference sequence). The V and J ends lost 1 base and 7 bases, in that order; junction bases with no gene match: 6. This CDR3 has 14 residues. DNA for the CDR3: TGTGCCAGCAGCTTGTCTAGCGGGACCCGGGAGCAGTACTTC. Its translation: CASSLSSGTREQYF.

This rearrangement joins TRBV27 to TRBJ1-2; D gene uncertain. The CDR3 covers 15 residues. The germline V gene encodes CDR1 MNHEY and CDR2 SMNVEV (reference sequence). V dropped 3 bases and J dropped 0 bases, with 11 bases sitting between them. CDR3 residues: CASSFLSTANYGYTF. The CDR3 DNA reads as TGTGCCAGCAGTTTTTTATCAACAGCTAACTATGGCTACACCTTC.

V is TRBV20-1 and J is TRBJ2-1; D is ambiguous. CDR1 is DFQATT, CDR2 SNEGSKA, per germline (reference sequence). The ends were cut back, 5 bases at V and 8 bases at J, with 7 bases in the middle. There are 10 residues in the CDR3. The CDR3 protein is CSACVDEQFF. The CDR3 bases are TGCAGTGCTTGCGTCGATGAGCAGTTCTTC.

The V and J genes are TRBV6-5 and TRBJ2-7; TRBD1 matches at 7 bases. The CDR3 runs to 14 residues. V lost 6 bases to trimming and J lost 3 bases; unmatched junction nucleotides: 8. CDR1 and CDR2 (germline): MNHEY, SVGAGI. The CDR3 DNA reads TGTGCCAGCAGCTCTTATACAGGGGTCTACGAGCAGTACTTC. Translating gives CASSSYTGVYEQYF.

This clone has more than one count but fewer than ten. J is TRBJ1-3 and V is TRBV18; 8 bases are a match to TRBD1. The junction had 7 bases not matched to a gene; V was cut back by 6 bases and J by 3 bases. Germline loops: CDR1 KGHSH, CDR2 LQKENI. The CDR3 has 15 residues. The CDR3 loop reads CASSPDRAGGNTIYF. CDR3 DNA sequence: TGTGCCAGCTCCCCGGACAGGGCTGGTGGAAACACCATATATTTT.

The chain links TRBV11-1 to TRBJ2-5, with TRBD1 matching over 7 bases. In germline, CDR1 is SGHAT, CDR2 FQDESV (reference sequence). The CDR3 is 16 residues long. With V trimmed by 5 bases and J by 1 base, 10 bases remained unmatched. CDR3 DNA sequence: TGTGCCAGCAGCAACCGGGACAGACCTGCCCAAGAGACCCAGTACTTC. This translates into CASSNRDRPAQETQYF.

The chain links TRBV11-3 to TRBJ2-5; 8 nucleotides agree with TRBD2. The germline gives CDR1 SGHNT, CDR2 YENEEA. The CDR3 is 14 residues long. V shed 2 bases and J 3 bases; nucleotides not matched to a gene: 2. In DNA form, the CDR3 reads TGTGCCAGCAGCTTACAAGCGGGGGAAGAGACCCAGTACTTC. Translated, it gives CASSLQAGEETQYF.

This clone was picked up one time. The rearrangement joins TRBV5-1 to TRBJ2-7; 10 bases match TRBD1. The CDR3 covers 15 residues. The V and J ends lost 3 bases and 7 bases, in that order; junction bases with no gene match: 10. Germline CDR1 SGHRS, CDR2 YFSETQ. The CDR3 DNA reads TGCGCCAGCAGCTCCAACTACCGGACAGGGGGAGAGCAGTACTTC. This codes for CASSSNYRTGGEQYF.